A selection of T cell receptor beta chains follows, all from one sample in a study of CD8+CD57+ T cells in acquired aplastic anemia. Each CDR3 protein is one row after TCRdb ran MiXCR on the reads. The sample has around 170,000 distinct CDR3 sequences, nearly 50% seen once; the top ten hold 8% to 10%. Sequenced input: sorted CD4+, CD8+, or CD8+CD57+ T cells (not recorded which) from PBMCs. The receptor set was obtained from a human donor with aplastic anemia. CDR3s include the opening cysteine and the closing phenylalanine or tryptophan. Fields, in order: J gene, D gene, V gene, clone size, CDR3 DNA, CDR3 protein. A D gene is named only where the DNA matches it firmly. Only some rows state a clone size, as once, few, many or a class for expanded clones.

TRBJ1-4 TRBD1 TRBV2 many TGTGCCAGCAGAAGACAGGGGCAAACTAATGAAAAACTGTTTTTT CASRRQGQTNEKLFF
TRBJ2-7 TRBD2 TRBV10-2 NA TGCGCCAGCAGTGAGTCGGGCGGGGAGGGACACGAGCAGTACTTC CASSESGGEGHEQYF
TRBJ2-7 TRBD2 TRBV20-1 few TGCAGTGCTAGCGGGGGGGCCTCCTCCTACGAGCAGTACTTC CSASGGASSYEQYF
TRBJ2-7 TRBD1 TRBV7-9 many TGTGCCAGCAGCTTAACACCAGGGGGCCCACGAACCTACGAGCAGTACTTC CASSLTPGGPRTYEQYF
TRBJ2-7 NA TRBV9 many TGTGCCAGCAGCCGGGACTCCCGTGCCGAGCAGTACTTC CASSRDSRAEQYF
TRBJ2-7 TRBD2 TRBV7-2 many TGTGCCAGCAGCTTAGGCGGGAGATCTTCCTACGAGCAGTACTTC CASSLGGRSSYEQYF
TRBJ1-2 NA TRBV7-2 NA TGTGCCAGCACCCTTCTCGTAGGGAAAGACGGCTACACCTTC CASTLLVGKDGYTF
TRBJ1-5 NA TRBV6-5 many TGTGCCAGCAGGCTACACCGAACTAGCAATCAGCCCCAGCATTTT CASRLHRTSNQPQHF
TRBJ1-6 NA TRBV7-6 once TGTGCCGGCAGCTTAGCGCAGGCCTTGAATTCACCCCTCCACTTT CAGSLAQALNSPLHF
TRBJ1-6 TRBD1 TRBV2 NA TGTGCCATTTCCGGGACAGACAATTCTGCCCTCCACTTT CAISGTDNSALHF
TRBJ2-1 NA TRBV9 many TGTGCCAGCAGCGTCAGCGGGCATGAGAATGAGCAGTTCTTC CASSVSGHENEQFF
TRBJ2-3 TRBD2 TRBV20-1 NA TGCAGTGCGAATATAGCGGGAGCAGATACGCAGTATTTT CSANIAGADTQYF
TRBJ1-1 TRBD1 TRBV2 NA TGTGCCAGCAGAGGCCAACAGGGGGGCATTACTGAAGCTTTCTTT CASRGQQGGITEAFF
TRBJ1-1 NA TRBV7-9 NA TGTGCCAGCAGCCATGGGGGGACTGAAGCTTTCTTT CASSHGGTEAFF
TRBJ2-3 TRBD2 TRBV5-1 many TGCGCCAGCAGCCCTGGGACTAGCGGGATCCCCACAGATACGCAGTATTTT CASSPGTSGIPTDTQYF
TRBJ2-7 NA TRBV15 many TGTGCCACCAGCAGAGATCAGAGCACCTACGAGCAGTACTTC CATSRDQSTYEQYF
TRBJ2-3 TRBD2 TRBV30 NA TGTGCCTGGAGGTCCGGGAGGGGGACTAGCGGAGATACGCAGTATTTT CAWRSGRGTSGDTQYF
TRBJ1-5 NA TRBV10-3 NA TGTGCCAGCAAAACAGTGCGGGGTCAGCCCCAGCATTTT CASKTVRGQPQHF
TRBJ2-5 TRBD1 TRBV15 NA TGTGCCACCAGCAGAAAGCAACAGGGGACGACCCAAGAGACCCAGTACTTC CATSRKQQGTTQETQYF
TRBJ2-1 TRBD2 TRBV10-3 many TGTGCCATCACGGACCCAGCACTAGCGGGAAATGAGCAGTTCTTC CAITDPALAGNEQFF
TRBJ2-6 NA TRBV5-1 NA TGCGCCAGCAGCGACGGATCCTCTGGGGCCAACGTCCTGACTTTC CASSDGSSGANVLTF
TRBJ1-2 NA TRBV2 NA TGTGCTGATCGACAGGTTTTCAATGGCTACACCTTC CADRQVFNGYTF
TRBJ1-1 TRBD1 TRBV2 NA TGTGCCAGCAATGGACAGGAGAACACTGAAGCTTTCTTT CASNGQENTEAFF
TRBJ1-6 TRBD1 TRBV10-3 once TGTGCCATCAGCCCTGAGACAGGGTATAATTCACCCCTCCACTTT CAISPETGYNSPLHF
TRBJ2-1 TRBD2 TRBV5-5 many TGTGCCAGCAGCTTATTTTTAGCGGGAGGCAATGAGCAGTTCTTC CASSLFLAGGNEQFF